This TCR beta chain is from a study of blood T cell repertoires in COVID-19. At the level of the study: The analysed material was cDNA or gDNA that came from T cells, B-cell-depleted T cells, or PBMCs.

Researchers sorted participants into cohorts using their self-reported clinical history. Recovery meant two consecutive negative NP/OP PCR tests, professional clearance, or resolved symptoms. Original data processing: Reference gene primer amplification gave nucleated cell count estimates. Using immunoSEQ multiplex PCR, the repertoire was profiled, and TCRdb retains in-frame clones only, with some absent. V and J calls and clone size come straight from that table; D and trimming were deduced from the DNA. The data show 400,000 to 450,000 clones, less than 95% seen once. Per the germline V gene, CDR1 is SGHRS and CDR2 is YFSETQ. Between the trimmed V and J ends, which lost 6 bases and 1 base, there was a span of 12 bases. The CDR3 is made up of 14 amino acids.

The chain couples TRBV5-1 to TRBJ2-3; TRBD1 is a possible D gene (5 bases). This clonotype originated in a man aged 18 to 29 who had recovered from COVID-19. Sequencing was done on a sample of PBMCs or T cells enriched from blood (not recorded which). The CDR3, as DNA: TGCGCCAGCATGAGGACCAGGGGCACAGATACGCAGTATTTT. Translation: CASMRTRGTDTQYF.